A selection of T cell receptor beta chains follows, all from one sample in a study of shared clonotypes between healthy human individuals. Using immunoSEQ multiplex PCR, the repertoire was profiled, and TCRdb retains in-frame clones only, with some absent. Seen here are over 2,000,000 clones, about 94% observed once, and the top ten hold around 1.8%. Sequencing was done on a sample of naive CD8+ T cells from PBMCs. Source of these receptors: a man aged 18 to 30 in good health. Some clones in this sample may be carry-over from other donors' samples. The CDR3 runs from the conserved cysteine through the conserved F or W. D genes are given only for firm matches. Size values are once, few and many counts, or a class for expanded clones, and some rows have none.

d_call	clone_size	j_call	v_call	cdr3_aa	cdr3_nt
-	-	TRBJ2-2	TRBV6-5	CASGPGLPHTGELFF	TGTGCCAGCGGACCGGGACTCCCTCACACCGGGGAGCTGTTTTTT
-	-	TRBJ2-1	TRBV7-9	CASSFYAHNEQFF	TGTGCCAGCAGCTTTTATGCTCACAATGAGCAGTTCTTC
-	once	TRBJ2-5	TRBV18	CASSPPTGQETQYF	TGTGCCAGCTCACCACCGACAGGCCAAGAGACCCAGTACTTC
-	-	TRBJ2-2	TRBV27	CASTPRNTGELFF	TGTGCCAGCACACCTAGGAACACCGGGGAGCTGTTTTTT
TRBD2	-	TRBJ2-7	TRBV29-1	CSVGLREGVYEQYF	TGCAGCGTTGGTCTGCGGGAGGGGGTTTACGAGCAGTACTTC
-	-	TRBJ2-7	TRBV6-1	CASRQPDIYSYEQYF	TGTGCCAGTAGACAGCCGGACATTTACTCCTACGAGCAGTACTTC
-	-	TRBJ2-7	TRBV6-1	CASSVSGLRSSYEQYF	TGTGCCAGCAGTGTCTCCGGACTCAGGAGCTCCTACGAGCAGTACTTC
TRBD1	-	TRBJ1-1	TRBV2	CASNNPRTGANTEAFF	TGTGCCAGCAATAATCCTCGGACAGGGGCGAACACTGAAGCTTTCTTT
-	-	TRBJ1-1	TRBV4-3	CASSQGRTNTEAFF	TGCGCCAGCAGCCAGGGACGGACGAACACTGAAGCTTTCTTT
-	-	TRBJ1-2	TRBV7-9	CASSPARLGGYTF	TGTGCCAGCAGCCCGGCCCGCCTGGGCGGCTACACCTTC
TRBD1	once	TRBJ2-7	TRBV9	CASSAATGNYEQYF	TGTGCCAGCAGCGCAGCGACAGGGAACTACGAGCAGTACTTC
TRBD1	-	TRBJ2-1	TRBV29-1	CSADRAYNEQFF	TGCAGCGCGGACAGGGCCTACAATGAGCAGTTCTTC
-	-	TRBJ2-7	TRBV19	CASSMGGQASYEQYF	TGTGCCAGTAGTATGGGTGGGCAGGCCTCCTACGAGCAGTACTTC
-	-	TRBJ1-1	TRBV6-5	CASSYPPAFF	TGTGCCAGCAGTTACCCCCCGGCTTTCTTT
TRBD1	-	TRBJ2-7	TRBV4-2	CASRDRESYEQYF	TGTGCCAGCAGAGACAGGGAAAGCTACGAGCAGTACTTC
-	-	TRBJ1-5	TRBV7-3	CASSLTKGQPQHF	TGTGCCAGCAGCCTTACTAAGGGCCAGCCCCAGCATTTT
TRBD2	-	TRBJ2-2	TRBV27	CASSVSGLAGLAGELFF	TGTGCCAGCAGTGTATCGGGACTAGCGGGACTCGCCGGGGAGCTGTTTTTT
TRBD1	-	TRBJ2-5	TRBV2	CASRDRVVGETQYF	TGTGCCAGCAGGGACAGGGTGGTCGGGGAGACCCAGTACTTC
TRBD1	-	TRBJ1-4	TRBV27	CASRGTGTNEKLFF	TGTGCCAGCAGGGGGACAGGGACAAATGAAAAACTGTTTTTT
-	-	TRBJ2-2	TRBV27	CASSSPAGMNTGELFF	TGTGCCAGCAGTTCCCCGGCGGGTATGAACACCGGGGAGCTGTTTTTT
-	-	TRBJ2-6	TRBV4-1	CASSLLVGATSGANVLTF	TGCGCCAGCAGCCTCCTCGTCGGGGCCACCTCTGGGGCCAACGTCCTGACTTTC
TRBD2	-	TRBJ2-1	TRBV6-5	CASSPGLAGVHEQFF	TGTGCCAGCAGCCCCGGACTAGCGGGAGTTCATGAGCAGTTCTTC
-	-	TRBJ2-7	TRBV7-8	CASIPGAGSNYEQYF	TGTGCCAGCATCCCAGGGGCGGGCTCCAACTACGAGCAGTACTTC
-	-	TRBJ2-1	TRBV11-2	CASSLVEDYYNEQFF	TGTGCCAGCAGCTTAGTAGAAGACTATTACAATGAGCAGTTCTTC
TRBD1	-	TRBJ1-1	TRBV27	CASSSMWTGGENTEAFF	TGTGCCAGCAGTTCGATGTGGACAGGGGGCGAAAACACTGAAGCTTTCTTT
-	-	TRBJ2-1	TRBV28	CASRQLFTSPYNEQFF	TGTGCCAGCAGACAACTCTTCACTAGCCCATACAATGAGCAGTTCTTC
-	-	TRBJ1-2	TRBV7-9	CASLGLGYGYTF	TGTGCCAGCCTAGGGCTGGGGTATGGCTACACCTTC
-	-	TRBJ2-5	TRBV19	CASSIDRGAGTQYF	TGTGCCAGTAGTATAGATAGAGGAGCCGGGACCCAGTACTTC
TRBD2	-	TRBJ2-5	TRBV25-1	CASSVLAGETQYF	TGTGCCAGCAGTGTACTAGCGGGAGAGACCCAGTACTTC
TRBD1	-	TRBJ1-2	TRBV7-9	CASSPIGDRGARTF	TGTGCCAGCAGCCCGATAGGGGACAGGGGGGCTCGTACCTTC
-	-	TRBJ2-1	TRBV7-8	CASSLDSLLNEQFF	TGTGCCAGCAGCCTGGACTCTTTGCTCAATGAGCAGTTCTTC
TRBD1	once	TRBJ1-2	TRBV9	CASSPWTGDYGYTF	TGTGCCAGCAGCCCTTGGACAGGGGACTATGGCTACACCTTC
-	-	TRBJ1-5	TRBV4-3	CASSQGPPPNQPQHF	TGCGCCAGCAGCCAAGGGCCTCCCCCCAATCAGCCCCAGCATTTT
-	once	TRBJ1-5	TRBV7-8	CASSLQGLGNQPQHF	TGTGCCAGCAGCTTACAAGGTCTCGGCAATCAGCCCCAGCATTTT
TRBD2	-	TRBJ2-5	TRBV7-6	CASSLGIAGGLLETQYF	TGTGCCAGCAGCTTAGGCATAGCGGGAGGCCTGCTTGAGACCCAGTACTTC
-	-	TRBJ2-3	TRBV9	CASSYHGTLADTQYF	TGTGCCAGCAGCTACCACGGGACTCTCGCAGATACGCAGTATTTT
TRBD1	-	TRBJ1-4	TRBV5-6	CASSLNRGREKLFF	TGTGCCAGCAGCTTGAACAGGGGGCGTGAAAAACTGTTTTTT
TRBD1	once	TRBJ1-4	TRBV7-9	CASRQGNEKLFF	TGTGCCAGTAGACAGGGGAATGAAAAACTGTTTTTT
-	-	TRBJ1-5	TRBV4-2	CASSQGNQPQHF	TGTGCCAGCAGCCAAGGAAATCAGCCCCAGCATTTT
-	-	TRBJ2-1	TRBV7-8	CASSILDNEQFF	TGTGCCAGCAGCATCCTAGACAATGAGCAGTTCTTC
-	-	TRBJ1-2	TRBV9	CASSGIQGSVFGYTF	TGTGCCAGCAGCGGAATACAGGGTTCGGTTTTTGGCTACACCTTC
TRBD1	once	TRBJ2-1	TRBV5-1	CASSLMTGGLNNEQFF	TGCGCCAGCAGCTTGATGACAGGGGGACTCAACAATGAGCAGTTCTTC
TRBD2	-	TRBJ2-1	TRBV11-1	CASNPGTSGRVNEQFF	TGTGCCAGCAACCCCGGGACTAGCGGGAGAGTTAATGAGCAGTTCTTC
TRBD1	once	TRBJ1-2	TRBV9	CASSASRGRGVYGYTF	TGTGCCAGCAGCGCCTCCCGGGGCAGGGGGGTCTATGGCTACACCTTC
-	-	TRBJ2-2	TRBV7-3	CASSLLGGPNTGELFF	TGTGCCAGCAGCTTATTAGGGGGTCCGAACACCGGGGAGCTGTTTTTT
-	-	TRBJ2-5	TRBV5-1	CASSLAPRLANQETQYF	TGCGCCAGCAGCTTGGCCCCTCGGCTAGCGAACCAAGAGACCCAGTACTTC
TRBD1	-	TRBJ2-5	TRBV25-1	CASSPDRGQGARETQYF	TGTGCCAGCAGCCCCGACCGGGGACAGGGGGCTCGGGAGACCCAGTACTTC
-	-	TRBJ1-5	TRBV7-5	CVRSLAGSRQPQHF	TGTGTCAGAAGCTTGGCAGGGAGTCGTCAGCCCCAGCATTTT
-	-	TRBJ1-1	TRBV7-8	CASSLEGGNTEAFF	TGTGCCAGCAGCTTAGAGGGCGGGAACACTGAAGCTTTCTTT
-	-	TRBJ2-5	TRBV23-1	CASSPWTDKETVDF	TGCGCCAGCAGTCCCTGGACGGATAAAGAGACCGTGGACTTC
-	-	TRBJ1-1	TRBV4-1	CASSEGQKNTEAFF	TGCGCCAGCAGCGAGGGGCAGAAGAACACTGAAGCTTTCTTT
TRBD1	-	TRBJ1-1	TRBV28	CASSLSTGGFGTEAFF	TGTGCCAGCAGTTTATCTACAGGGGGGTTTGGCACTGAAGCTTTCTTT
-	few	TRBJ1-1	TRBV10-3	CAIRDPTGNTEAFF	TGTGCCATCCGAGACCCAACAGGGAACACTGAAGCTTTCTTT
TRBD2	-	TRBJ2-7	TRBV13	CASSPSGRPYEQYF	TGTGCCAGCAGCCCGAGCGGGAGGCCCTACGAGCAGTACTTC
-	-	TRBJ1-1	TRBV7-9	CASSLVGGGTEAFF	TGTGCCAGCAGCTTAGTCGGGGGCGGGACTGAAGCTTTCTTT
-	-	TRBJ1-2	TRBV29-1	CSVIAGPGSYTF	TGCAGCGTGATTGCCGGGCCGGGGAGCTACACCTTC
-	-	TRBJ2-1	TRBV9	CASSGSGTTYNEQFF	TGTGCCAGCAGCGGGTCCGGGACGACCTACAATGAGCAGTTCTTC